This T cell receptor beta chain was recorded in a study of blood T cell repertoires in COVID-19. Overall study: The United States, Italy and Spain provided the acute and convalescent COVID-19 samples. Nucleic acid was either cDNA or gDNA, and it came from T cells, B-cell-depleted T cells, or PBMCs.

The germline V gene encodes CDR1 MNHEY and CDR2 SMNVEV (reference sequence). The CDR3 length is 14 residues. Trimming removed 4 bases from V and 4 bases from J; junction bases left unmatched: 7. As processed by the authors: Nucleated cell counts were estimated from reference gene primer amplification. Data came from immunoSEQ multiplex PCR; TCRdb stores just in-frame clones and leaves some out. The DNA was the basis for D and trimming; V, J and clone size are from that table. The profile shows some 250,000 clones, around 80% of them singletons. V is TRBV27 and J is TRBJ2-7; 7 positions agree with TRBD2. Sequenced input: peripheral blood. The TCR sequence derives from a man in his forties with acute or convalescent COVID-19. The CDR3: CASSSRTRLYEQYF. CDR3 sequence (DNA): TGTGCCAGCAGTTCAAGGACTAGATTGTACGAGCAGTACTTC.